This T cell receptor (beta chain) came from a study of OX40 agonist ivuxolimab in advanced cancers. General study points: Expanded clones belonging to CD8+ T cells outnumbered, on average, those of CD4+. Both blood CD4+ and CD8+ T cells showed clonal growth by week 6 at 0.1 to 3.0 mg/kg.

As concerns this clone: Its specificity is not known.

Germline lookup yields CDR1 LNHDA and CDR2 SQIVND (reference sequence). V was pared by 2 bases and J by 3 bases, with 13 bases between. This CDR3 region has 15 residues. Some clones are missing from TCRdb's copy, which holds only in-frame ones; the method was immunoSEQ multiplex PCR. The data hold over 50,000 clones, with 83% observed a single time. The V gene is TRBV19, the J gene TRBJ1-2; D perhaps matches TRBD1 (5 bases). Here the sequenced sample was CD4+ or CD8+ T cells sorted from blood, taken in a trial of the OX40 agonist ivuxolimab. This TCR was sampled from an adult with an advanced solid tumor such as melanoma, head and neck, liver or kidney cancer. CDR3 amino acids: CASSISQGTDYGYTF. The CDR3 DNA follows: TGTGCCAGTAGTATAAGCCAGGGTACGGACTATGGCTACACCTTC.